The clone carrying this T cell receptor beta chain came up once. What it binds is unknown. The CDR3 runs to 14 residues. Germline V gives CDR1 LNHDA, CDR2 SQIVND (reference sequence). Unmatched junction bases numbered 5, after V lost 6 bases and J lost 5 bases. Investigators sought sequencing depths of between 1 in 200,000 and 1 in 1 million T cells. Clones were sequenced by immunoSEQ multiplex PCR, and TCRdb holds only the in-frame ones, with some missing. Among approximately 70,000 clones listed, 90% were seen once. This sample is part of a study of cytotoxic CD8 clonotypes in ibrutinib-treated CLL. Study-level information: Enrolment comprised eleven to twelve relapsed/refractory and over 14 treatment-naive patients; 17 to 18 were IGHV unmutated. Overall study findings and caveats: Public clonotypes, found uncommonly, either contracted or stayed stable on treatment.

For TCR beta libraries, approximately 2 micrograms of genomic DNA were obtained from cryopreserved PBMCs. The source is a human donor with chronic lymphocytic leukemia. The chain recombines TRBV19 with TRBJ2-2, with TRBD1 identical over 8 bases. The material sequenced was PBMCs, taken after 12 months of ibrutinib treatment. CDR3 coding DNA: TGTGCCAGTAGCCAGGGGGCTTTTACCGGGGAGCTGTTTTTT. It specifies CASSQGAFTGELFF.